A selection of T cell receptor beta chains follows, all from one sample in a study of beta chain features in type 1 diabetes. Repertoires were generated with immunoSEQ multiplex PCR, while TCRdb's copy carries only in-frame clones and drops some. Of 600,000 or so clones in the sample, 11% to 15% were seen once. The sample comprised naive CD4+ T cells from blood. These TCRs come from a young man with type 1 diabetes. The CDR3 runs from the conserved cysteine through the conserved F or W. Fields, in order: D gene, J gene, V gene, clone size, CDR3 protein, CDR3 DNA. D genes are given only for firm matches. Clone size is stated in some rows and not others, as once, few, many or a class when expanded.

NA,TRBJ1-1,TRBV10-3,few,CAISEAPGEGTEAFF,TGTGCCATCAGTGAAGCCCCAGGAGAGGGCACTGAAGCTTTCTTT
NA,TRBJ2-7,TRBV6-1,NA,CASSEARYEQYF,TGTGCCAGCAGTGAAGCGAGGTACGAGCAGTACTTC
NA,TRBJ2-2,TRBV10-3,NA,CAISESVARPGTGELFF,TGTGCCATCAGTGAGTCTGTCGCCCGGCCGGGCACCGGGGAGCTGTTTTTT
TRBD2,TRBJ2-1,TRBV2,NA,CASRWTSVHEQFF,TGTGCCAGCAGATGGACTAGCGTCCATGAGCAGTTCTTC
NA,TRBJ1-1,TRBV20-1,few,CSAPGQLEAFF,TGCAGTGCCCCAGGACAGCTTGAAGCTTTCTTT
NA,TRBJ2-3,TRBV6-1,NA,CASRLLGKTDTQYF,TGTGCCAGCAGACTACTTGGGAAAACAGATACGCAGTATTTT
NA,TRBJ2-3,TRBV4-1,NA,CASSQDARNTDTQYF,TGCGCCAGCAGCCAAGATGCCAGGAACACAGATACGCAGTATTTT
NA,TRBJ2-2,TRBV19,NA,CASRAVSSGELFF,TGTGCCAGTAGGGCAGTATCATCGGGGGAGCTGTTTTTT
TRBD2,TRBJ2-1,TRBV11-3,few,CASSLGGRATEQFF,TGTGCCAGCAGCTTAGGCGGGAGGGCCACGGAGCAGTTCTTC
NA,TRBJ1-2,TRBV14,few,CASSQSTGYGYTF,TGTGCCAGCAGCCAATCCACAGGCTATGGCTACACCTTC
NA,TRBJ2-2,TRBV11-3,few,CASSPLWSGGGGELFF,TGTGCCAGCAGCCCCCTGTGGAGCGGCGGTGGCGGGGAGCTGTTTTTT
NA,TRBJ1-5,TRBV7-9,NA,CASSPMGGQPQHF,TGTGCCAGCAGCCCCATGGGAGGCCAGCCCCAGCATTTT
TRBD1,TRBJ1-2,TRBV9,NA,CASSSVRGQFYGYTF,TGTGCCAGCAGCTCCGTACGGGGACAGTTTTATGGCTACACCTTC
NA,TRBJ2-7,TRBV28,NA,CASSLGQGGSEQYF,TGTGCCAGCAGTTTGGGTCAGGGTGGTTCCGAGCAGTACTTC
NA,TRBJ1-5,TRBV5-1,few,CASSLEGNNQPQHF,TGCGCCAGCAGCTTGGAGGGGAACAATCAGCCCCAGCATTTT
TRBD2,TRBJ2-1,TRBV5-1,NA,CASSELAAGNEQFF,TGCGCCAGCAGTGAACTAGCGGCGGGGAATGAGCAGTTCTTC
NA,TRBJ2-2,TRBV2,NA,CASSEVVSSGELFF,TGTGCCAGCAGTGAAGTTGTGTCGTCCGGGGAGCTGTTTTTT
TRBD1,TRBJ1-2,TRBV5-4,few,CASSPGTGGIYGYTF,TGTGCCAGCAGCCCGGGGACAGGGGGTATCTATGGCTACACCTTC
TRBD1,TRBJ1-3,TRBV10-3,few,CATIGQGENTIYF,TGTGCCACCATCGGACAGGGTGAAAACACCATATATTTT
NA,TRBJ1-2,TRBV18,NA,CASSPLTGEFYGYTF,TGTGCCAGCTCACCACTGACGGGAGAATTCTATGGCTACACCTTC
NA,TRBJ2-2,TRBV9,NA,CASSVVGANTGELFF,TGTGCCAGCAGCGTAGTAGGTGCGAACACCGGGGAGCTGTTTTTT
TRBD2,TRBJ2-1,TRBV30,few,CATSGVYNEQFF,TGTGCCACAAGCGGGGTATACAATGAGCAGTTCTTC
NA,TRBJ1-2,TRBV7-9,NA,CASSLNIGYTF,TGTGCCAGCAGCTTGAACATTGGCTACACCTTC
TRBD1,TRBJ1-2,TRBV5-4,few,CASSLRQGGNYGYTF,TGTGCCAGCAGCTTGAGACAGGGAGGGAACTATGGCTACACCTTC
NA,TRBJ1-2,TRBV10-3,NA,CAISGGGDGYTF,TGTGCCATCAGTGGGGGAGGCGATGGCTACACCTTC
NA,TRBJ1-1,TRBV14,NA,CASSQDVSSTEAFF,TGTGCCAGCAGCCAAGATGTCAGTTCCACTGAAGCTTTCTTT
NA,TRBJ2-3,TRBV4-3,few,CASSQYSTDTQYF,TGCGCCAGCAGCCAATATTCCACAGATACGCAGTATTTT
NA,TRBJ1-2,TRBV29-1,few,CSVLRVSGYTF,TGCAGCGTCCTCCGGGTGTCAGGCTACACCTTC
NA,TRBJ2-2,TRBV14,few,CASSLQYTGELFF,TGTGCCAGCAGCCTACAGTACACCGGGGAGCTGTTTTTT
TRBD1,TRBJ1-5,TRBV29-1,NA,CSVRTGSNQPQHF,TGCAGCGTTAGGACAGGCAGCAATCAGCCCCAGCATTTT
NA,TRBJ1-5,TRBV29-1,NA,CSVEEQPNQPQHF,TGCAGCGTTGAAGAACAGCCTAATCAGCCCCAGCATTTT
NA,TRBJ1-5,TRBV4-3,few,CASSQEREWPQHF,TGCGCCAGCAGCCAAGAGAGGGAATGGCCCCAGCATTTT
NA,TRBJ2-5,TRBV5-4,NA,CASRTGRNQLGETQYF,TGTGCCAGCAGGACGGGTCGGAATCAGTTAGGAGAGACCCAGTACTTC
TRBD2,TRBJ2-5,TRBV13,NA,CASSPGLAGIRETQYF,TGTGCCAGCAGCCCGGGACTAGCGGGGATTAGGGAGACCCAGTACTTC
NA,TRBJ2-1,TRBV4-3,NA,CASSQGPFGDEQFF,TGCGCCAGCAGCCAAGGCCCATTTGGCGATGAGCAGTTCTTC
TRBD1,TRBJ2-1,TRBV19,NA,CASSPQGVDYNEQFF,TGTGCCAGTAGTCCACAGGGGGTGGATTACAATGAGCAGTTCTTC
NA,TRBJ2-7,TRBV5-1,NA,CASSLAGGLAQYF,TGCGCCAGCAGCTTGGCCGGCGGCCTGGCGCAGTACTTC
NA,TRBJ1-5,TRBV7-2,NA,CASRGGSVSNQPQHF,TGTGCCAGCAGGGGGGGATCTGTTAGCAATCAGCCCCAGCATTTT
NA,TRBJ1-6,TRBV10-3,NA,CATQGQSGNSPLHF,TGTGCCACCCAAGGGCAGTCCGGTAATTCACCCCTCCACTTT
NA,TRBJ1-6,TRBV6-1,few,CASSEAGGRSPLHF,TGTGCCAGCAGTGAAGCAGGGGGTCGTTCACCCCTCCACTTT